This T cell receptor beta chain was observed in a study of cytomegalovirus exposure and HLA in healthy donors. Study results and caveats: One later analysis, an examination of the 100 to 150 validation repertoires, found that first-cohort TCR clusters tended to co-occur in them.

In germline, CDR1 is SGHTA, CDR2 FQGNSA. This CDR3 is 15 amino acids long. In the case of this clone: Its antigen remains unknown. A read error may produce the germline difference seen at one junction end.

Clones were read by immunoSEQ multiplex PCR, and TCRdb kept only the in-frame ones, dropping some. Of approximately 200,000 clones listed, approximately 82% are singletons. The specimen was PBMCs. This TCR was sampled from a young woman in good health and CMV-seropositive. The chain is built from TRBV7-2 and TRBJ2-7; 12 positions agree with TRBD2. This CDR3 reads CASRLASGRAYEQYF. The CDR3 DNA reads as TGTGCCAGCAGGTTAGCTAGCGGGAGGGCCTACGAGCAGTACTTC.